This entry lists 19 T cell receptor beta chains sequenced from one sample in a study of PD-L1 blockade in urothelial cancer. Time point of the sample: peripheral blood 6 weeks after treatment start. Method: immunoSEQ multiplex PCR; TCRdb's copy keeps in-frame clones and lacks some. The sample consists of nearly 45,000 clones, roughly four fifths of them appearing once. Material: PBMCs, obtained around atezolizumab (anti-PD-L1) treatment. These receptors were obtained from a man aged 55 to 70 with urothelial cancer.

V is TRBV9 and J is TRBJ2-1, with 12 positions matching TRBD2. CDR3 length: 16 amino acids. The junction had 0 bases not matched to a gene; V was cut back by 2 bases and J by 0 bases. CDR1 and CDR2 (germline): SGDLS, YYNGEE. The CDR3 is CASSVTSGGSYNEQFF. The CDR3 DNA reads TGTGCCAGCAGCGTGACTAGCGGGGGCTCCTACAATGAGCAGTTCTTC. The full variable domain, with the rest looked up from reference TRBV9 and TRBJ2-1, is DSGVTQTPKHLITATGQRVTLRCSPRSGDLSVYWYQQSLDQGLQFLIQYYNGEERAKGNILERFSAQQFPDLHSELNLSSLELGDSALYFCASSVTSGGSYNEQFFGPGTRLTVL.

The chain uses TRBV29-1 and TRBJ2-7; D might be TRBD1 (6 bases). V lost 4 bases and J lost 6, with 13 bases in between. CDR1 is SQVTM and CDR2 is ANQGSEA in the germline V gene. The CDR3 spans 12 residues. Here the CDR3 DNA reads TGCAGCGTTGTGGGGGCCGTGAGCGAGCAGTACTTC. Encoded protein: CSVVGAVSEQYF.

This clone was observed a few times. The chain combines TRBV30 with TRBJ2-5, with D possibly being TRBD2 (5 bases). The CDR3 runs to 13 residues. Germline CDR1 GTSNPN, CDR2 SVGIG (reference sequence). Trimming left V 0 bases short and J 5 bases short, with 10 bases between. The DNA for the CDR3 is TGTGCCTGGAGTGTCACGCGGGCGGAGACCCAGTACTTC. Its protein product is CAWSVTRAETQYF.

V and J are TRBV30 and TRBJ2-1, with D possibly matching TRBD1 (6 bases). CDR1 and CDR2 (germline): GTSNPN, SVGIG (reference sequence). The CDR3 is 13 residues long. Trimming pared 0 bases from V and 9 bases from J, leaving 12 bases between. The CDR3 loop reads CAWSVSGGSEQFF. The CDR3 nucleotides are TGTGCCTGGAGTGTAAGTGGGGGCAGTGAGCAGTTCTTC.

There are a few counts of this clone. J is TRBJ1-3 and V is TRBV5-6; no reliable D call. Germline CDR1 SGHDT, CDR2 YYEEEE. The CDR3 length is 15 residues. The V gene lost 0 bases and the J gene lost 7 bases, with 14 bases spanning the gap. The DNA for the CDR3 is TGTGCCAGCAGCTTGGCAGGTGCGGGTAGGAACACCATATATTTT. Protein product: CASSLAGAGRNTIYF.

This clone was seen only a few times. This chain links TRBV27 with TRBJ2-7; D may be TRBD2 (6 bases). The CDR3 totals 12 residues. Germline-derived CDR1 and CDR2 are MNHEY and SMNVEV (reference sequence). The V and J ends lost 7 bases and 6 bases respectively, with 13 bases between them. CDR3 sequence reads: CASTSRGLEQYF. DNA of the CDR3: TGTGCCAGCACCTCCCGGGGACTCGAGCAGTACTTC.

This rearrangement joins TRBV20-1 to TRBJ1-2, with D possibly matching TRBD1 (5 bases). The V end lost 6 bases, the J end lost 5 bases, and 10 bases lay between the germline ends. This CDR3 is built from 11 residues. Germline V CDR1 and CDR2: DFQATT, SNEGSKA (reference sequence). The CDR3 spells CSAAAGYGYTF. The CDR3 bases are TGCAGTGCGGCTGCAGGGTATGGCTACACCTTC.

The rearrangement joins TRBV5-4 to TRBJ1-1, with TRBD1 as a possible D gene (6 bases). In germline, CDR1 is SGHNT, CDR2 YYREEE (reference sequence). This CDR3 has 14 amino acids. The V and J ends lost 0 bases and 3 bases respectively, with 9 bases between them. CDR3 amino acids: CASSLGRGDTEAFF. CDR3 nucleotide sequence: TGTGCCAGCAGCTTGGGCAGGGGAGACACTGAAGCTTTCTTT.

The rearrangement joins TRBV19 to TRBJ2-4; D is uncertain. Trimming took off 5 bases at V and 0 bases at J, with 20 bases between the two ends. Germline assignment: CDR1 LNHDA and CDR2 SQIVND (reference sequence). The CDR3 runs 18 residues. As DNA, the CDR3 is TGTGCCAGTAGTCCCCCCGGGTTGGAGTTACTAGCCAAAAACATTCAGTACTTC. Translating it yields CASSPPGLELLAKNIQYF.

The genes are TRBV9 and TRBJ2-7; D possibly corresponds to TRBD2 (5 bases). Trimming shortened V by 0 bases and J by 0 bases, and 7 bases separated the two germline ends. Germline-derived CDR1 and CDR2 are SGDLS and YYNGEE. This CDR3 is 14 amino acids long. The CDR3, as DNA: TGTGCCAGCAGCGTAGCACTAGTCTCCTACGAGCAGTACTTC. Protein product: CASSVALVSYEQYF.

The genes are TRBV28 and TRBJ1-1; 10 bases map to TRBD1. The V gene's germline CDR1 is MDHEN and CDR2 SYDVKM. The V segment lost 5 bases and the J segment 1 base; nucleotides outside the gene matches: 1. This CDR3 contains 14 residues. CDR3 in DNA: TGTGCCAGCAGTCGGGACAGGGGGAACACTGAAGCTTTCTTT. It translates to CASSRDRGNTEAFF.

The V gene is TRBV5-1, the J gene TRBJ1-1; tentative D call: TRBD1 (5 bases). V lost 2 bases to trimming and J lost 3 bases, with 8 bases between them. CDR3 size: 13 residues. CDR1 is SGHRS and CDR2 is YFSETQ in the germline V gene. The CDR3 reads CASSFEGDTEAFF. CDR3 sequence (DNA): TGCGCCAGCAGCTTTGAAGGGGACACTGAAGCTTTCTTT.

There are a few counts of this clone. The CDR3 protein is CASRGRANEQFF. CDR3 nucleotides: TGTGCGAGTCGGGGGAGGGCAAATGAGCAGTTCTTC. V is TRBV7-6 and J is TRBJ2-1; 7 bases align to TRBD2. This CDR3 has 12 amino acids. Germline lookup yields CDR1 SGHVS and CDR2 FNYEAQ.

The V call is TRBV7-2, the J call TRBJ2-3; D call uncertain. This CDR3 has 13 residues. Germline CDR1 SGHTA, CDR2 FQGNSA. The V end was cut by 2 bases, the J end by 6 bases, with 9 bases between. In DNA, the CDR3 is TGTGCCAGCAGCTTACAGTTTTCCGATACGCAGTATTTT. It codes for CASSLQFSDTQYF.

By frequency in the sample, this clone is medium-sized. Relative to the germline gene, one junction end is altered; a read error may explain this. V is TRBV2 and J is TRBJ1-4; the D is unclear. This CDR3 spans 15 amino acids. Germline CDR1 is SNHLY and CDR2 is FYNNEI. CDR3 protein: CASTEDTSTNEKLFF. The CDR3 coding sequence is TGTGCCAGCACTGAAGACACCTCAACTAATGAAAAACTGTTTTTT.

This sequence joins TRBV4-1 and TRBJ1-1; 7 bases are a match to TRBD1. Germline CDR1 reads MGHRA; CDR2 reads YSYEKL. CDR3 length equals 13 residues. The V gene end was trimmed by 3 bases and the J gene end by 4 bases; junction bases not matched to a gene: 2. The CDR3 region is CASSQTGSTEAFF. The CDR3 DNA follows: TGCGCCAGCAGCCAGACAGGGAGCACTGAAGCTTTCTTT.

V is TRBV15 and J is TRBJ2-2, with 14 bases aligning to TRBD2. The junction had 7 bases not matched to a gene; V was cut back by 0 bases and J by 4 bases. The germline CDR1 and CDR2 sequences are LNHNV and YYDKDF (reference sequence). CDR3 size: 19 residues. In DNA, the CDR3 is TGTGCCACCAGCAGAGAAGGGACTAGCGGGGGAGGGGGCACCGGGGAGCTGTTTTTT. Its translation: CATSREGTSGGGGTGELFF.

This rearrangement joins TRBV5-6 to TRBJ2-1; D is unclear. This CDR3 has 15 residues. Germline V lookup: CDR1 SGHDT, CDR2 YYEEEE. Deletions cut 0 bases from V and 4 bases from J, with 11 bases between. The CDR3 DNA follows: TGTGCCAGCAGCTTGGGAGCGTCGACTTACAATGAGCAGTTCTTC. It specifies CASSLGASTYNEQFF. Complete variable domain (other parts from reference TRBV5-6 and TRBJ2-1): DAGVTQSPTHLIKTRGQQVTLRCSPKSGHDTVSWYQQALGQGPQFIFQYYEEEERQRGNFPDRFSGHQFPNYSSELNVNALLLGDSALYLCASSLGASTYNEQFFGPGTRLTVL.

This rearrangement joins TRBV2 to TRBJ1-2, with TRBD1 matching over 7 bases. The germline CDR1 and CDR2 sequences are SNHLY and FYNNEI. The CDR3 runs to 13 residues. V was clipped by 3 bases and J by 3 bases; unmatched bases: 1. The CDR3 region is CASSEGTDYGYTF. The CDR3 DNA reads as TGTGCCAGCAGTGAGGGGACAGACTATGGCTACACCTTC.